This T cell receptor beta chain was observed in a study of shared clonotypes between healthy human individuals (dated by TCRdb to 2020 to 2022). Context from the whole study: Three men and a couple of women, aged 18 to 49 years, made up the cohort. To estimate repertoire size and how much clonotypes are shared between individuals, the study performed deep sequencing of blood TCR repertoires from a few healthy adults. Libraries were prepared and TCR repertoires were sequenced by different laboratories using diverse techniques, in order to increase sequencing depth and limit assay-specific biases. For each donor, CD4 naive and CD4 memory were each run on three plates, CD8 naive on two plates, and CD8 memory on one plate. Leukapheresis yielded between about 0.94 and 10 billion PBMCs per donor. What the study reported, not specific to this receptor: Estimated clonotype richness was generally larger for naive than for memory subsets. Based on pairwise subsampling, the degree of clonotype sharing among donors was expected to be affected by sequencing depth. Rarefaction of sorted-subset datasets indicated incomplete sequencing despite the large sequencing depth. Sharing across a handful of donors was observed for approximately 4.6% of naive CD4, 3% to 3.5% of naive CD8, about 2.3% of memory CD4, and roughly 0.4% of memory CD8 clonotypes. Sampling was limited to blood, and TCR repertoires in tissue likely differ from TCR repertoires in blood. The small number of donors limited the genetic and exposure-history diversity represented. Compared with non-shared clonotypes, the clonotypes found in all four sorted-subset donors had higher generation probabilities.

Taken from cysteine to phenylalanine, the CDR3 has 13 residues. The entry retains the CDR3 DNA only, 39 bases that are in frame from base 1. V is shortened by 1 base, J by 4 bases, and the region joining them spans 8 bases. The germline V gene encodes CDR1 SGHRS and CDR2 YFSETQ. Using the deep immunoSEQ assay, TCR CDR3 regions were amplified from genomic DNA by multiplex PCR. Extracted genomic DNA from each cell subset was distributed evenly across all wells of several immunoSEQ 96-well plates, and each plate was treated as a replicate. For sorted subsets, each replicate PCR was loaded with around 220 ng genomic DNA, equivalent to 25,000 to 30,000 T cell genomes. The purified libraries were quantified using a Qubit 3.0 fluorometer, sized with a Bioanalyzer 2100, and then quantified again using the KAPA Library Quantification kit. A separate single-read 150-cycle Illumina NextSeq 550 flow cell was used to sequence each immunoSEQ 96-well plate. Turning to the authors' computational methods: Because the immunoSEQ output held only junctional sequences and lacked quality scores, the filtering could not match the filtering applied to full-length reads. Sequences were annotated with PyIR, a Python wrapper for IgBLAST v1.9, using IMGT germline references to assign V/J genes and CDR3. Reads with weak V/J assignments (E-value above 1e-6), missing CDR3, stop codons, out-of-frame junctions, or ambiguous translated residues were removed. V3J clonotypes were defined as sequences sharing the same inferred V gene, J gene, and CDR3 amino acid sequence. Percentage overlap between repertoires was calculated by dividing the number of shared unique clonotypes by the size of the smaller repertoire. Three approaches were used to assess repertoire richness: RTK rarefaction, the Chao1 estimator, and Recon v2.1 estimates of unobserved clonotypes. OLGA was used to compute generation probabilities for all TCRbeta clonotypes that the gDNA method yielded from a handful of donors. Not all clones reach the TCRdb copy of this immuneACCESS table, which keeps in-frame sequences only. Checked studies attribute under half of the gap to unresolved V genes and leave the rest unexplained. The D gene and trimming were derived from the DNA, and the V and J assignments and clone size from that table. The sample table records around 1.1 million clones; approximately 80% of these occur just once. The ten top clones hold under 0.8% of the sample.

Donors were healthy HIV-negative adults with no recently reported acute infections or vaccinations. Every donor was a Caucasian adult residing in Nashville, Tennessee, USA. CD4+ T cells were enriched through magnetic negative selection, after which naive cells were positively selected on CD45RA and the remaining negative fraction served as the memory subset. Blood was obtained by leukapheresis, after which PBMCs were separated by Ficoll-Histopaque density gradient centrifugation and cryopreserved in liquid nitrogen vapor phase. Analytical flow cytometry was used to check the purity and quantity of every magnetically sorted T cell population. From each sorted fraction, genomic DNA was isolated and quantified by UV absorbance on a Nanodrop 2000c. On this clone: Its antigen specificity is not known. No qualities accompany the bases; no much larger clone lies one base away. The same CDR3 arises from other DNA sequences in this sample as well.

In this chain, TRBV5-1 is recombined with TRBJ2-5, with a tentative D gene TRBD2 over 6 matching bases. The sample comprised memory CD4+ T cells from PBMCs. This specimen's cell subset or site label, interpreted: CD45RA-negative fraction. The sequence came from a man younger than 30 in good health. Some clones in this sample may be carry-over from other donors' samples. The CDR3: CASSLFGGETQYF. The nucleotides are TGCGCCAGCAGCTTGTTCGGGGGAGAGACCCAGTACTTC.